These 26 T cell receptor beta chains originate from one sample sequenced in a study of read filtering for tumor transcriptome and immune sequencing. Molecular barcoded adaptors covering alpha/delta and beta/gamma chains were used on roughly 400 ng RNA. TCRdb processed the reads anew with MiXCR; each CDR3 protein has one entry. The table includes over 55,000 distinct CDR3 sequences, 14% detected once. Sequenced material: a population of CD138-negative cells sorted from bone marrow. The receptors stem from a donor at least 40 years old with multiple myeloma.

This clonotype was recorded at least ten times. The rearrangement joins TRBV11-2 to TRBJ2-1; TRBD2 matches at 10 bases. There are 14 residues in the CDR3. The junction had 4 bases not matched to a gene; V was cut back by 4 bases and J by 7 bases. The germline gives CDR1 SGHAT, CDR2 FQNNGV. The CDR3 bases are TGTGCCAGCAGCTCTAGCGGGAGTAAGAATGAGCAGTTCTTC. Translating gives CASSSSGSKNEQFF. The whole variable domain, remainder taken from reference TRBV11-2 and TRBJ2-1, is EAGVAQSPRYKIIEKRQSVAFWCNPISGHATLYWYQQILGQGPKLLIQFQNNGVVDDSQLPKDRFSAERLKGVDSTLKIQPAKLEDSAVYLCASSSSGSKNEQFFGPGTRLTVL.

The chain combines TRBV28 with TRBJ2-7; 9 bases line up with TRBD1. This CDR3 contains 15 residues. The germline gives CDR1 MDHEN, CDR2 SYDVKM. The ends lost 8 bases at V and 3 bases at J; junction bases unmatched: 11. The CDR3 sequence is CASGDPGQGLYEQYF. As DNA, the CDR3 is TGTGCCAGCGGTGACCCGGGACAGGGCCTCTACGAGCAGTACTTC.

This clonotype was observed many times. The chain has TRBV4-3 and TRBJ2-7, with D hard to call. The V end lost 2 bases, the J end lost 3 bases, and 8 bases lay between the germline ends. The CDR3 runs to 13 residues. In germline, CDR1 is LGHNA, CDR2 YSLEER. CDR3 protein: CASSQRINYEQYF. DNA of the CDR3: TGCGCCAGCAGCCAAAGAATTAACTACGAGCAGTACTTC.

To note about this clonotype: A much larger clone lies a single base off, so this may be a read error. The chain combines TRBV29-1 with TRBJ2-7, with no clear D. Germline V CDR1 and CDR2: SQVTM, ANQGSEA. The CDR3 is made up of 14 amino acids. CDR3 nucleotide sequence: TGCAGCGTCGAAACGGCGGATGTCTCCTACGAGCGGTACTTC. It translates to CSVETADVSYERYF.

This clonotype was seen only a few times. A much larger clone differs from this one at a single base, so this may be a read error. The chain combines TRBV12-3 or TRBV12-4 with TRBJ1-1; no clear D. This CDR3 is 14 amino acids long. Here the CDR3 DNA reads TGTGCCTGCAGTTTGGGTCGTCGGGGTTTTGAAGCTTTCTTT. It is translated as CACSLGRRGFEAFF.

This chain uses TRBV27 with TRBJ1-2; 8 nucleotides align to TRBD1. Trimming took 5 bases from V and 4 from J; bases not matched to a gene: 6. The CDR3 sequence is 14 residues long. Germline V gives CDR1 MNHEY, CDR2 SMNVEV (reference sequence). CDR3 amino acids: CASSPRQGRYGYTF. The CDR3 DNA follows: TGTGCCAGCAGTCCAAGACAGGGGCGCTATGGCTACACCTTC.

This chain links TRBV28 with TRBJ1-1; TRBD1 aligns across 8 bases. The CDR3 has 17 residues. The germline V gene encodes CDR1 MDHEN and CDR2 SYDVKM. V lost 3 bases to trimming and J lost 1 base; unmatched junction nucleotides: 10. DNA of the CDR3: TGTGCCAGCAGTTTGGCACAGGGGGAGTTGACGAACACTGAAGCTTTCTTT. Its protein is CASSLAQGELTNTEAFF.

This clonotype showed up many times. The rearrangement joins TRBV10-3 to TRBJ2-1, with TRBD1 as a possible D gene (7 bases). Germline V gene lookup returns CDR1 ENHRY and CDR2 SYGVKD. This CDR3 spans 17 amino acids. The V gene lost 0 bases and the J gene lost 7 bases, with 19 bases spanning the gap. DNA of the CDR3: TGTGCCATCAGTGAGTCGCCCGGACAGGAGGGTACAAATGAGCAGTTCTTC. Protein: CAISESPGQEGTNEQFF.

This clonotype was seen ten or more times. The genes are TRBV20-1 and TRBJ2-7; 8 bases align to TRBD2. V gave up 6 bases and J gave up 2 bases; unmatched junction bases: 6. This CDR3 has 13 amino acids. The V gene's germline CDR1 is DFQATT and CDR2 SNEGSKA (reference sequence). As DNA, the CDR3 is TGCAGTGCCAAACCGGGACTAGCCTACGAGCAGTACTTC. As protein: CSAKPGLAYEQYF.

The genes are TRBV12-3 or TRBV12-4 and TRBJ2-5, with TRBD2 matching 8 bases. The CDR3 covers 16 residues. After removal of 2 bases from V and 7 bases from J, the junction contained 12 bases not matched to a gene. CDR3 sequence reads: CASSLLPAGVWMTQYF. DNA of the CDR3: TGTGCCAGCAGTTTACTACCAGCGGGAGTGTGGATGACCCAGTACTTC.

Many counts were recorded for this clonotype. The gene calls are TRBV19 and TRBJ1-5; D might be TRBD1 (5 bases). V was trimmed by 0 bases and J by 0 bases, leaving 12 bases between them. This CDR3 spans 17 amino acids. CDR1 and CDR2 (germline): LNHDA, SQIVND (reference sequence). The CDR3 sequence: CASSIEVTGGSNQPQHF. The DNA for the CDR3 is TGTGCCAGTAGTATAGAAGTGACTGGGGGTAGCAATCAGCCCCAGCATTTT.

This clonotype came up many times. The chain combines TRBV28 with TRBJ1-1; tentative D call: TRBD1 (6 bases). CDR3 size: 14 residues. V was cut by 7 bases and J by 0 bases, with 12 bases left in between. Germline values: CDR1 MDHEN, CDR2 SYDVKM. The CDR3 protein is CASTSGAVNTEAFF. The CDR3 DNA reads as TGTGCCAGCACCTCAGGGGCTGTGAACACTGAAGCTTTCTTT.

This clonotype was detected many times. The V call is TRBV28, the J call TRBJ2-5; the D gene is possibly TRBD1 (6 bases). This CDR3 is built from 12 residues. CDR1 MDHEN and CDR2 SYDVKM come from the germline V gene. Trimming shortened V by 2 bases and J by 9 bases, and 10 bases separated the two germline ends. DNA for the CDR3: TGTGCCAGCAGTTTACCGGGACAACCCCAGTACTTC. It yields the protein CASSLPGQPQYF.

The V gene is TRBV29-1, the J gene TRBJ1-2, with a possible D match to TRBD1 (6 bases). The germline gives CDR1 SQVTM, CDR2 ANQGSEA. Trimming shortened V by 8 bases and J by 4 bases, and 20 bases separated the two germline ends. This CDR3 has 14 amino acids. CDR3 residues: CSRFRDKKFYGYTF. Written as DNA, the CDR3 is TGCAGCCGTTTCCGGGACAAGAAGTTCTATGGCTACACCTTC. Full variable domain (missing parts from reference TRBV29-1 and TRBJ1-2): SAVISQKPSRDICQRGTSLTIQCQVDSQVTMMFWYRQQPGQSLTLIATANQGSEATYESGFVIDKFPISRPNLTFSTLTVSNMSPEDSSIYLCSRFRDKKFYGYTFGSGTRLTVV.

The chain recombines TRBV6-1 with TRBJ1-5, with D hard to call. Germline-derived CDR1 and CDR2 are MNHNS and SASEGT. V lost 5 bases and J lost 4, with 9 bases in between. CDR3 length equals 13 residues. Here the CDR3 reads CASSTVRNQPQHF. The CDR3 DNA follows: TGTGCCAGCAGTACGGTCCGAAATCAGCCCCAGCATTTT.

This clonotype was observed at least ten times. The chain recombines TRBV7-3 with TRBJ2-1, with 7 bases identical to TRBD1. There are 15 residues in the CDR3. Per germline, CDR1 SGHTA and CDR2 FQGTGA. Trimming at V came to 3 bases and at J to 5 bases, leaving 7 bases not matched to a gene. CDR3 bases: TGTGCCAGCAGCTTGAGACAGGGCCTACACAATGAGCAGTTCTTC. Translated: CASSLRQGLHNEQFF.

This clonotype was seen a few times. This may be a read error, as it is one base from a much larger clone. The V call is TRBV6-2 or TRBV6-3, the J call TRBJ1-2; 7 positions agree with TRBD1. V shed 6 bases, J shed 0 bases, and the junction held 10 bases outside the gene matches. Germline V gene data show CDR1 as MNHEY and CDR2 as SVGEGT. This CDR3 is 16 amino acids long. The CDR3, as DNA: TGTGCCAGCAGACAGGACAACAGGGGACCTAACTATGGCTACACCTTC. It specifies CASRQDNRGPNYGYTF.

This chain uses TRBV11-2 with TRBJ2-7; 7 positions match TRBD1. CDR1 and CDR2 (germline): SGHAT, FQNNGV. The V gene end was trimmed by 1 base and the J gene end by 3 bases; junction bases not matched to a gene: 3. The CDR3 is 14 residues long. CDR3 nucleotides: TGTGCCAGCAGCTTAGGAGCAGGGGGCTACGAGCAGTACTTC. Protein: CASSLGAGGYEQYF.

This clonotype came up many times. The V call is TRBV7-8, the J call TRBJ2-1; 9 positions agree with TRBD2. CDR3 length: 16 residues. Germline assignment: CDR1 SGHVS and CDR2 FQNEAQ. V trimming: 5 bases; J trimming: 5 bases; junction bases outside the gene matches: 10. The CDR3, as DNA: TGTGCCAGCAGCACCCTAGCGGGAATTGAGAACAATGAGCAGTTCTTC. Its protein is CASSTLAGIENNEQFF.

A word on this clonotype: This sequence may be a read error, since a much larger clone differs from it by one base. This chain joins TRBV5-1 and TRBJ1-1, with D unresolved. From germline, CDR1 is SGHRS and CDR2 YFSETQ. The CDR3 length is 16 residues. Trimming cost V 3 bases and J 2 bases, with 17 bases left between them. This chain's CDR3 is CASSSTRPMGNTEAFF. The CDR3 DNA is TGCGCCAGCAGCTCTACAAGGCCCATGGGAAACACTGAAGCTTTCTTT. The variable domain in full, with the rest retrieved from reference TRBV5-1 and TRBJ1-1, is KAGVTQTPRYLIKTRGQQVTLSCSPISGHRSVSWYQQTPGQGLQFLFEYFSETQRNKGNFPGRFSGRQFSNSRSEMNVSTLELGDSALYLCASSSTRPMGNTEAFFGQGTRLTVV.

This clonotype was detected many times. The chain is built from TRBV18 and TRBJ2-2; D ambiguous. CDR1 and CDR2 from the germline V gene are KGHSH and LQKENI. This CDR3 has 17 amino acids. V was pared by 2 bases and J by 5 bases, with 18 bases between. CDR3 coding DNA: TGTGCCAGCTCACCAATGGCCTCTGGCGTCGTAACCGGGGAGCTGTTTTTT. Amino acid sequence: CASSPMASGVVTGELFF.

On this clonotype itself: This may be a read error: a much more frequent sequence differs by one nucleotide. The CDR3 nucleotides are TGCGCCAGCAGCTTGGTATCGGACAGATCCTACGAGCAGTACTTC. As protein: CASSLVSDRSYEQYF. The rearrangement joins TRBV5-1 to TRBJ2-7, with a tentative D call TRBD1 (6 bases). The V end lost 0 bases, the J end lost 1 base, and 11 bases lay between the germline ends. Germline values: CDR1 SGHRS, CDR2 YFSETQ. CDR3 size: 15 residues.

This clonotype was counted many times. The chain uses TRBV20-1 and TRBJ1-2; the D is unclear. The CDR3 length is 10 residues. CDR1 and CDR2 (germline): DFQATT, SNEGSKA (reference sequence). Trimming shortened V by 2 bases and J by 6 bases, and 4 bases separated the two germline ends. The CDR3 sequence is CSARYDGYTF. The CDR3, as DNA: TGCAGTGCTAGATATGATGGCTACACCTTC.

This chain uses TRBV29-1 with TRBJ2-2; 7 positions match TRBD1. This CDR3 comprises 16 residues. The trim removed 7 bases at V and 4 bases at J, leaving 15 bases unmatched. Per the germline V gene, CDR1 is SQVTM and CDR2 is ANQGSEA. CDR3: CSAPIQGGRGTGELFF. As DNA, the CDR3 is TGCAGCGCTCCAATCCAAGGGGGCCGGGGCACCGGGGAGCTGTTTTTT.

This clonotype was recorded many times. This chain uses TRBV5-1 with TRBJ2-1; D might be TRBD2 (6 bases). Germline V gene lookup returns CDR1 SGHRS and CDR2 YFSETQ. This CDR3 contains 14 residues. V lost 6 bases and J lost 4, with 14 bases in between. CDR3 protein: CASKEGGLYNEQFF. Here the CDR3 DNA reads TGCGCCAGCAAGGAGGGCGGACTGTACAATGAGCAGTTCTTC. The full variable domain, rest sourced from reference TRBV5-1 and TRBJ2-1, is KAGVTQTPRYLIKTRGQQVTLSCSPISGHRSVSWYQQTPGQGLQFLFEYFSETQRNKGNFPGRFSGRQFSNSRSEMNVSTLELGDSALYLCASKEGGLYNEQFFGPGTRLTVL.

This clonotype has a handful of counts. The genes are TRBV5-1 and TRBJ1-4; D unclear. The CDR3 covers 14 residues. Germline CDR1 and CDR2: SGHRS and YFSETQ. V gave up 4 bases and J gave up 8 bases, with 15 bases separating them. The CDR3 region has the DNA TGCGCCAGCAGCCGTGGTCCGTCAGAGGAAAAACTGTTTTTT. It specifies CASSRGPSEEKLFF.